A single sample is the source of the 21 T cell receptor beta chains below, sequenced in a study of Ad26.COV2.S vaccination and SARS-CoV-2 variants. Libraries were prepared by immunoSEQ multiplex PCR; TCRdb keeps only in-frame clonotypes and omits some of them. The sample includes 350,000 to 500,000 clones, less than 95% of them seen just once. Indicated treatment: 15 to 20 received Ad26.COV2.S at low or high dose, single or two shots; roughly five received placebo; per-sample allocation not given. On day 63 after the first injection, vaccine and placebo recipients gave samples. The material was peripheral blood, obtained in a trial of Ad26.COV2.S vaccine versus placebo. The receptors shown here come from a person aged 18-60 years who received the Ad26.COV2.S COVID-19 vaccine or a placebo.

CDR3 coding DNA: TGTGCCAGCAGCCACAGGGGACTGAACACCGGGGAGCTGTTTTTT. Amino acid sequence: CASSHRGLNTGELFF. The chain links TRBV27 to TRBJ2-2, with a tentative D call TRBD1 (7 bases). The germline gives CDR1 MNHEY, CDR2 SMNVEV (reference sequence). The CDR3 length is 15 residues. V was clipped by 6 bases and J by 1 base, with 12 bases between them.

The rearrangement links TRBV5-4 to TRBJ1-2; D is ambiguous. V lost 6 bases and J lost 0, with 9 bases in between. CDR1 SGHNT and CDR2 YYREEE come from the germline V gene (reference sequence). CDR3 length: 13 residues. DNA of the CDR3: TGTGCCAGCAAAAGGCAGGCTAACTATGGCTACACCTTC. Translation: CASKRQANYGYTF. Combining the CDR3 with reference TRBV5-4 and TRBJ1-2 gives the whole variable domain ETGVTQSPTHLIKTRGQQVTLRCSSQSGHNTVSWYQQALGQGPQFIFQYYREEENGRGNFPPRFSGLQFPNYSSELNVNALELDDSALYLCASKRQANYGYTFGSGTRLTVV.

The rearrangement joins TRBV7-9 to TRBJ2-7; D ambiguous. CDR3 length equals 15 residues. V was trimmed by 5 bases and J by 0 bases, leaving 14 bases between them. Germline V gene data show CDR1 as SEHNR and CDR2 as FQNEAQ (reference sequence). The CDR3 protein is CASSPQRKRSYEQYF. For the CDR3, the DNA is TGTGCCAGCAGCCCCCAACGAAAACGCTCCTACGAGCAGTACTTC.

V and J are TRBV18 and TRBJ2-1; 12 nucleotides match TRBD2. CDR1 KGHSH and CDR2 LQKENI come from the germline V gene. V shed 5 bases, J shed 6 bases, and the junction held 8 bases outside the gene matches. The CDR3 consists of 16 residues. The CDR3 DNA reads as TGTGCCAGCTCAACTATCCTAGCGGGAGGGCCCAATGAGCAGTTCTTC. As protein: CASSTILAGGPNEQFF.

In nucleotides, the CDR3 is TGTGCCAGCAGCAAAGCGGGCCGGGGCGGTCATGAAAAACTGTTTTTT. Protein: CASSKAGRGGHEKLFF. The rearrangement links TRBV21-1 to TRBJ1-4. TRBV21-1 is a documented pseudogene. There are 16 residues in the CDR3.

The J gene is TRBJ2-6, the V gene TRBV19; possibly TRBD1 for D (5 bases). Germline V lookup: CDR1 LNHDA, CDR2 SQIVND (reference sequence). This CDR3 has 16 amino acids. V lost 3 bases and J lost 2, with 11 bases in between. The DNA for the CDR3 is TGTGCCAGTAGTATTCCCCAGGGAACTGGGGCCAACGTCCTGACTTTC. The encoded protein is CASSIPQGTGANVLTF.

DNA for the CDR3: TGTGCCAGCAGCCAGACAGGGGTGGTCCCTTCCTACGAGCAGTACTTC. Residues: CASSQTGVVPSYEQYF. The J gene is TRBJ2-7, the V gene TRBV27; TRBD1 aligns across 8 bases. The ends lost 6 bases at V and 1 base at J; junction bases unmatched: 11. CDR3 length: 16 residues. Germline V gene sequence: CDR1 MNHEY, CDR2 SMNVEV (reference sequence).

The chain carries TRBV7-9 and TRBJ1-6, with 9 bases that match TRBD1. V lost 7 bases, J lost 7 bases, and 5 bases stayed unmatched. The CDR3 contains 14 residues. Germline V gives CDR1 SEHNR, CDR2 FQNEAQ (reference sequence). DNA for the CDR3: TGTGCCAGCAAAAGGACAGGGGAAAATTCACCCCTCCACTTT. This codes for CASKRTGENSPLHF.

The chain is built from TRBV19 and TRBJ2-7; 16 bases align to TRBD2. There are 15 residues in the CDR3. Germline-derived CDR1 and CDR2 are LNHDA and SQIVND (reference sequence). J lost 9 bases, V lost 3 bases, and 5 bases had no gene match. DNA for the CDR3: TGTGCCAGTAGTATTGGGACTAGCGGGAGGGCTGTGCAGTACTTC. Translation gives CASSIGTSGRAVQYF.

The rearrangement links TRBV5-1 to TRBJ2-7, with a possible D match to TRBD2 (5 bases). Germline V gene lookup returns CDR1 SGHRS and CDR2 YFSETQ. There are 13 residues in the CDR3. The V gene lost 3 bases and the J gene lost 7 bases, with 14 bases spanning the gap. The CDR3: CASSSGMWWEQYF. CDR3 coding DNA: TGCGCCAGCAGCTCGGGGATGTGGTGGGAGCAGTACTTC.

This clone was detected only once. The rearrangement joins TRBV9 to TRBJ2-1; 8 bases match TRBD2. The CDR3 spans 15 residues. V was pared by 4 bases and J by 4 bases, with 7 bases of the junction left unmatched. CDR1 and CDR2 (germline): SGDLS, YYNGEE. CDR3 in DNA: TGTGCCAGCAGCCCGGGGACTAGGACGTACAATGAGCAGTTCTTC. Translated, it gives CASSPGTRTYNEQFF.

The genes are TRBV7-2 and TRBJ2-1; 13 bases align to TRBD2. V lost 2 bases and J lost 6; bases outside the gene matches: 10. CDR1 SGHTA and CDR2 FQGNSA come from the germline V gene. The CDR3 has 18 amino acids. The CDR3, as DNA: TGTGCCAGCAGCTTACCTCTTCTACTAGCGGGAGGGTTCAATGAGCAGTTCTTC. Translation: CASSLPLLLAGGFNEQFF.

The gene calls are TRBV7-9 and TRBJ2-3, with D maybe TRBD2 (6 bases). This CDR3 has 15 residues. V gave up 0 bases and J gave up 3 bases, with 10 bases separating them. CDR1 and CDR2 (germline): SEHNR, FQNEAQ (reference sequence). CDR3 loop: CASSLAPGVTDTQYF. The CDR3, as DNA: TGTGCCAGCAGCTTAGCCCCGGGAGTTACAGATACGCAGTATTTT. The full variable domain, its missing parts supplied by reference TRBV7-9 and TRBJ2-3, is DTGVSQNPRHKITKRGQNVTFRCDPISEHNRLYWYRQTLGQGPEFLTYFQNEAQLEKSRLLSDRFSAERPKGSFSTLEIQRTEQGDSAMYLCASSLAPGVTDTQYFGPGTRLTVL.

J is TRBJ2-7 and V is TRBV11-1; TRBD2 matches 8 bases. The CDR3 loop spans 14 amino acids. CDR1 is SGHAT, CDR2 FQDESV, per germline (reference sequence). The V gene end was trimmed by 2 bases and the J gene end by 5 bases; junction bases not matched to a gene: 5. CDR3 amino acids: CASSLNGRGHEQYF. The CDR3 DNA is TGTGCCAGCAGCTTAAACGGGAGGGGCCACGAGCAGTACTTC.

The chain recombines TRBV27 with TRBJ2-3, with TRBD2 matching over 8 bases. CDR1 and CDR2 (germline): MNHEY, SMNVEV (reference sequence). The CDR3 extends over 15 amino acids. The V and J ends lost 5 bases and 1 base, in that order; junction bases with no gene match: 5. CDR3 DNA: TGTGCCAGCAGTCTCAGCGGGAGCGGCACAGATACGCAGTATTTT. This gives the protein CASSLSGSGTDTQYF.

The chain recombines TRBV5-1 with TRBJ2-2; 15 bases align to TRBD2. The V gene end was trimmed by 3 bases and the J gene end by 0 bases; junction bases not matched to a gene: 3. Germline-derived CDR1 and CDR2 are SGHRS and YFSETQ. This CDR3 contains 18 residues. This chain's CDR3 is CASSSGLAGGPNTGELFF. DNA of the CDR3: TGCGCCAGCAGCTCGGGACTAGCGGGAGGACCGAACACCGGGGAGCTGTTTTTT.

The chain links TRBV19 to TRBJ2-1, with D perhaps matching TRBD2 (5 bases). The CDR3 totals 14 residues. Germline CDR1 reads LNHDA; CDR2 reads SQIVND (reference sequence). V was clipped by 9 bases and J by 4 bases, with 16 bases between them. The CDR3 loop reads CASQVEDPYNEQFF. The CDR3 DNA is TGTGCCAGCCAGGTGGAGGATCCTTACAATGAGCAGTTCTTC.

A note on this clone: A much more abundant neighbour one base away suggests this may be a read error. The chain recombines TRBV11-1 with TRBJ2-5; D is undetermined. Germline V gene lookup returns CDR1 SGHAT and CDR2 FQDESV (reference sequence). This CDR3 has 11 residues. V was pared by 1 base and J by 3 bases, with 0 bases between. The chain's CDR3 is CASSLEETQYF. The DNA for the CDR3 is TGTGCCAGCAGCTTAGAAGAGACCCAGTACTTC.

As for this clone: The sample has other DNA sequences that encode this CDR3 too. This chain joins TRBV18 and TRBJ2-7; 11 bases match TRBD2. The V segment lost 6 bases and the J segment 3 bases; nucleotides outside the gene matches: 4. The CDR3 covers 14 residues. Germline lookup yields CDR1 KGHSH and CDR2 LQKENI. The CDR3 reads CASSPGTSGYEQYF. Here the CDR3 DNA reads TGTGCCAGCTCCCCCGGGACTAGCGGCTACGAGCAGTACTTC.

CDR3 coding DNA: TGTGCCAGCAGTTTAGTAGTTGGAGTATCTGGGGCCAACGTCCTGACTTTC. Its translation: CASSLVVGVSGANVLTF. The gene calls are TRBV27 and TRBJ2-6; D not resolved. The CDR3 runs 17 residues. The germline V and J ends were trimmed by 2 bases and 1 base, with 12 bases remaining between them. Per the germline V gene, CDR1 is MNHEY and CDR2 is SMNVEV (reference sequence).

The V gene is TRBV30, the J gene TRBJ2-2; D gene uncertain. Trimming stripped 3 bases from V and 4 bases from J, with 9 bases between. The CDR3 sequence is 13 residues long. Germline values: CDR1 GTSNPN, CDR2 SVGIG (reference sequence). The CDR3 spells CAWRWQPTGELFF. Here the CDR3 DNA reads TGTGCCTGGAGGTGGCAGCCCACCGGGGAGCTGTTTTTT.